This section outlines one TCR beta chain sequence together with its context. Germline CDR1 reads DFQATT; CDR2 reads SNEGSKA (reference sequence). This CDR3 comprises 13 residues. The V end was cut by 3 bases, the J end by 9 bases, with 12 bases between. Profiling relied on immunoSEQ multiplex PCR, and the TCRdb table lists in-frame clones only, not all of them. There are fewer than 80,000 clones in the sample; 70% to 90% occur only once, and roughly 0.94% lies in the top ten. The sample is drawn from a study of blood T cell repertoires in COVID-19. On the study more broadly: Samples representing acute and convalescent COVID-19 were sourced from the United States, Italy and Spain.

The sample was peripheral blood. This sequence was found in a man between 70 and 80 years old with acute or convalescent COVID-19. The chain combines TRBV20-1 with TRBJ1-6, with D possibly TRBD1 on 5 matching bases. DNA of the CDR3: TGCAGTGCTAGTTTACCAGGGCTTTCACCCCTCCACTTT. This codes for CSASLPGLSPLHF.